The 30 T cell receptor beta chains below come from one sample, sequenced in a study of graft-versus-host responses after intestinal transplantation. For these receptors, no antigen is known. TCRdb keeps only in-frame clones here, not all; method: immunoSEQ multiplex PCR. Among tens of thousands of clones listed, over 80% were seen once. The material was unstimulated CD8+ T cells sorted from spleen or lymph node cells, obtained before intestinal transplant. The receptors come from a human donor who received an intestinal transplant.

The J gene is TRBJ1-1, the V gene TRBV19, with unresolved D. This CDR3 has 10 amino acids. Germline V lookup: CDR1 LNHDA, CDR2 SQIVND (reference sequence). Trimming removed 7 bases from V and 3 bases from J, with 3 bases in between. CDR3 amino acids: CASMDTEAFF. The CDR3 nucleotides read TGTGCCAGTATGGACACTGAAGCTTTCTTT.

The chain couples TRBV7-9 to TRBJ2-3; 10 bases map to TRBD2. Losses at the gene ends were 6 bases for V and 6 bases for J; bases not matched to a gene: 6. CDR1 SEHNR and CDR2 FQNEAQ come from the germline V gene (reference sequence). This CDR3 comprises 14 residues. The CDR3 DNA follows: TGTGCCAGCAGATCCAGCGGGAGGGGTGATACGCAGTATTTT. It specifies CASRSSGRGDTQYF. The full variable domain, completed using reference TRBV7-9 and TRBJ2-3, is DTGVSQNPRHKITKRGQNVTFRCDPISEHNRLYWYRQTLGQGPEFLTYFQNEAQLEKSRLLSDRFSAERPKGSFSTLEIQRTEQGDSAMYLCASRSSGRGDTQYFGPGTRLTVL.

This CDR3 reads CASKPRPMNTEAFF. The CDR3 region has the DNA TGTGCCAGCAAGCCCCGACCGATGAACACTGAAGCTTTCTTT. V and J are TRBV13 and TRBJ1-1; no firm D call. Germline V gene lookup returns CDR1 PRHDT and CDR2 FYEKMQ (reference sequence). V dropped 7 bases and J dropped 0 bases, with 12 bases sitting between them. CDR3 length: 14 residues.

The gene calls are TRBV10-2 and TRBJ2-5, with a weak D call TRBD2 (5 bases). Trimming cost V 0 bases and J 2 bases, with 10 bases left between them. CDR1 is WSHSY and CDR2 is SAAADI in the germline V gene. The CDR3 consists of 15 residues. The chain's CDR3 is CASSESRALQETQYF. For the CDR3, the DNA is TGCGCCAGCAGTGAGTCGAGGGCGTTACAAGAGACCCAGTACTTC.

The genes are TRBV18 and TRBJ2-5; no clear D gene. Germline CDR1 is KGHSH and CDR2 is LQKENI. Between the trimmed V and J ends, which lost 0 bases and 5 bases, there was a span of 4 bases. This CDR3 is built from 12 residues. In DNA, the CDR3 is TGTGCCAGCTCACCACCGTGGGAGACCCAGTACTTC. It yields the protein CASSPPWETQYF. Drawing the rest from reference TRBV18 and TRBJ2-5, the complete variable domain is NAGVMQNPRHLVRRRGQEARLRCSPMKGHSHVYWYRQLPEEGLKFMVYLQKENIIDESGMPKERFSAEFPKEGPSILRIQQVVRGDSAAYFCASSPPWETQYFGPGTRLLVL.

The gene calls are TRBV5-1 and TRBJ1-1, with D perhaps TRBD1 (5 bases). The CDR3 has 14 residues. Germline CDR1 SGHRS, CDR2 YFSETQ. V lost 0 bases and J lost 4, with 10 bases in between. In DNA, the CDR3 is TGCGCCAGCAGCTTGGGGGACTGGGGCACTGAAGCTTTCTTT. Translating gives CASSLGDWGTEAFF.

The table lists this clone with a count of one. The V and J genes are TRBV5-1 and TRBJ2-1; tentative D call: TRBD2 (5 bases). Trimming took off 4 bases at V and 5 bases at J, with 10 bases between the two ends. The CDR3 consists of 13 residues. Germline assignment: CDR1 SGHRS and CDR2 YFSETQ. The CDR3 DNA is TGCGCCAGCAGCGGACTTAAGGACAATGAGCAGTTCTTC. It is translated as CASSGLKDNEQFF.

This chain joins TRBV15 and TRBJ1-1, with D possibly matching TRBD1 (5 bases). The V end lost 0 bases, the J end lost 3 bases, and 8 bases lay between the germline ends. The CDR3 has 14 amino acids. Germline V gene lookup returns CDR1 LNHNV and CDR2 YYDKDF (reference sequence). CDR3 in amino acids: CATSREGPHTEAFF. CDR3 in DNA: TGTGCCACCAGCAGAGAGGGACCGCACACTGAAGCTTTCTTT.

CDR3 in DNA: TGTGCCAGCAGCTACTATGCCGGGACAGACACCGGGGAGCTGTTTTTT. Encoded protein: CASSYYAGTDTGELFF. The V and J genes are TRBV9 and TRBJ2-2; 7 nucleotides agree with TRBD1. The CDR3 has 16 residues. The V segment lost 4 bases and the J segment 3 bases; nucleotides outside the gene matches: 9. In germline, CDR1 is SGDLS, CDR2 YYNGEE.

In this sample, this clone turned up a few times. The chain has TRBV19 and TRBJ2-7; 7 bases align to TRBD1. V lost 8 bases to trimming and J lost 5 bases; unmatched junction nucleotides: 3. The CDR3 runs 11 residues. Germline CDR1 and CDR2: LNHDA and SQIVND (reference sequence). The CDR3 here is CASQGDHEQYF. Here the CDR3 DNA reads TGTGCCAGTCAGGGGGACCACGAGCAGTACTTC.

This clone was seen once. This chain joins TRBV4-2 and TRBJ2-1, with 12 bases aligning to TRBD2. Trimming cost V 4 bases and J 4 bases; bases outside gene matches: 5. Germline V gives CDR1 LGHNA, CDR2 YNFKEQ. CDR3 length: 16 amino acids. CDR3 sequence (DNA): TGTGCCAGCAGCCCACTGACTAGCGGGGGATACAATGAGCAGTTCTTC. As protein: CASSPLTSGGYNEQFF.

The rearrangement uses TRBV4-1 and TRBJ2-7; D remains ambiguous. Trimming removed 1 base at V and 2 bases at J, with 24 bases between. Germline assignment: CDR1 MGHRA and CDR2 YSYEKL. This CDR3 comprises 19 residues. CDR3 nucleotide sequence: TGCGCCAGCAGCCAAGGTCGTAGGCATCCCATTGTCCCTACCTACGAGCAGTACTTC. It is translated as CASSQGRRHPIVPTYEQYF.

The rearrangement uses TRBV30 and TRBJ1-2; 7 nucleotides line up with TRBD1. The CDR3 has 18 residues. V shed 0 bases, J shed 2 bases, and the junction held 15 bases outside the gene matches. From germline, CDR1 is GTSNPN and CDR2 SVGIG (reference sequence). The CDR3 reads CAWSVPPGGRRINYGYTF. The CDR3 DNA reads as TGTGCCTGGAGTGTACCTCCAGGGGGACGGAGGATAAACTATGGCTACACCTTC. The complete variable domain, with remaining parts taken from reference TRBV30 and TRBJ1-2, reads SQTIHQWPATLVQPVGSPLSLECTVEGTSNPNLYWYRQAAGRGLQLLFYSVGIGQISSEVPQNLSASRPQDRQFILSSKKLLLSDSGFYLCAWSVPPGGRRINYGYTFGSGTRLTVV.

The chain joins TRBV13 to TRBJ1-2; 7 positions agree with TRBD1. Germline assignment: CDR1 PRHDT and CDR2 FYEKMQ (reference sequence). V was pared by 4 bases and J by 0 bases, with 8 bases of the junction left unmatched. The CDR3 loop spans 16 amino acids. For the CDR3, the DNA is TGTGCCAGCAGCTACGTGGGACAGATATCTAACTATGGCTACACCTTC. Translating it yields CASSYVGQISNYGYTF.

The CDR3 DNA is TGTGCCAGCAGTTCGACGGAGAACACTGAAGCTTTCTTT. As protein: CASSSTENTEAFF. V is TRBV7-7 and J is TRBJ1-1; the D is unclear. Germline-derived CDR1 and CDR2 are SSHAT and FNYEAQ (reference sequence). The CDR3 covers 13 residues. The V end lost 6 bases, the J end lost 1 base, and 9 bases lay between the germline ends.

The rearrangement joins TRBV6-1 to TRBJ1-2; weak D call: TRBD1 (5 bases). The V gene's germline CDR1 is MNHNS and CDR2 SASEGT. The CDR3 runs 14 residues. The germline V and J ends were trimmed by 4 bases and 12 bases, with 21 bases remaining between them. The CDR3 here is CASSAGPTSLGDTF. In nucleotides, the CDR3 is TGTGCCAGCAGTGCGGGACCGACTTCCTTGGGGGACACCTTC.

The CDR3 here is CASSLIGSGGAHEQFF. The CDR3 DNA follows: TGTGCCAGCAGTTTAATAGGGTCAGGGGGCGCTCATGAGCAGTTCTTC. V gene TRBV27 combines with J gene TRBJ2-1; 8 bases are a match to TRBD1. Germline V lookup: CDR1 MNHEY, CDR2 SMNVEV (reference sequence). The CDR3 runs to 16 residues. Losses at the gene ends were 2 bases for V and 8 bases for J; bases not matched to a gene: 11.

This sequence joins TRBV29-1 and TRBJ2-5, with D uncertain. CDR1 and CDR2 from the germline V gene are SQVTM and ANQGSEA. Trimming removed 3 bases at V and 2 bases at J, with 13 bases between. The CDR3 sequence is 14 residues long. CDR3 nucleotides: TGCAGCGTTGATGGGCAGGAGAATCAAGAGACCCAGTACTTC. Translation gives CSVDGQENQETQYF.

V gene TRBV7-3 combines with J gene TRBJ2-1, with D possibly matching TRBD2 (6 bases). The CDR3 contains 15 residues. The germline gives CDR1 SGHTA, CDR2 FQGTGA. Between the trimmed V and J ends, which lost 3 bases and 0 bases, there was a span of 9 bases. CDR3 loop: CASSFFGGSYNEQFF. The CDR3 DNA reads as TGTGCCAGCAGCTTCTTCGGGGGCTCCTACAATGAGCAGTTCTTC.

The J gene is TRBJ1-2, the V gene TRBV7-9; D not certain. The CDR3 extends over 13 amino acids. Germline V gene sequence: CDR1 SEHNR, CDR2 FQNEAQ (reference sequence). V lost 6 bases and J lost 4, with 12 bases in between. As DNA, the CDR3 is TGTGCCAGCAGGGCGCAGGCGGTCTATGGCTACACCTTC. Translation gives CASRAQAVYGYTF.

This clone has more than one count but fewer than ten. The chain employs TRBV21-1 and TRBJ1-5; the table's D call, TRBD1, was not checked against the DNA. TRBV21-1 is described as a pseudogene. This CDR3 has 15 amino acids. The chain's CDR3 is CASIGHSNGNQPQHF. CDR3 coding DNA: TGTGCCAGCATCGGACACTCTAACGGCAATCAGCCCCAGCATTTT.

The rearrangement uses TRBV7-2 and TRBJ2-7; D is uncertain. Looked up from germline, CDR1 is SGHTA and CDR2 is FQGNSA. Trimming stripped 6 bases from V and 6 bases from J, with 12 bases between. The CDR3 spans 12 residues. As DNA, the CDR3 is TGTGCCAGCAGTCAACCCCCTGTCGAGCAGTACTTC. Translation gives CASSQPPVEQYF.

The chain is built from TRBV19 and TRBJ1-1; D is unresolved. Trimming removed 1 base at V and 4 bases at J, with 10 bases between. Germline lookup yields CDR1 LNHDA and CDR2 SQIVND (reference sequence). This CDR3 comprises 14 residues. The CDR3 DNA is TGTGCCAGTAGTATAGGCGCGGGCGGCACTGAAGCTTTCTTT. This sequence encodes CASSIGAGGTEAFF.

This chain links TRBV19 with TRBJ2-7; a possible D gene is TRBD2 (5 bases). V lost 3 bases, J lost 2 bases, and 11 bases lay in between. Per the germline V gene, CDR1 is LNHDA and CDR2 is SQIVND (reference sequence). The CDR3 length is 14 residues. The CDR3 spells CASSIRAAAYEQYF. In DNA form, the CDR3 reads TGTGCCAGTAGTATTCGAGCGGCGGCCTACGAGCAGTACTTC.

The chain recombines TRBV2 with TRBJ2-1, with 9 bases lining up with TRBD2. There are 14 residues in the CDR3. Germline-derived CDR1 and CDR2 are SNHLY and FYNNEI. Trimming took 6 bases from V and 5 from J; bases not matched to a gene: 5. The CDR3 nucleotides read TGTGCCAGCAGGTCTAGCGGGGAGGACAATGAGCAGTTCTTC. Translated, it gives CASRSSGEDNEQFF. Full variable domain (missing parts from reference TRBV2 and TRBJ2-1): EPEVTQTPSHQVTQMGQEVILRCVPISNHLYFYWYRQILGQKVEFLVSFYNNEISEKSEIFDDQFSVERPDGSNFTLKIRSTKLEDSAMYFCASRSSGEDNEQFFGPGTRLTVL.

V is TRBV6-1 and J is TRBJ1-1; D is ambiguous. The germline V gene has CDR1 MNHNS and CDR2 SASEGT. V was cut by 6 bases and J by 0 bases, with 11 bases left in between. The CDR3 sequence is 14 residues long. CDR3 protein: CASSLTGMNTEAFF. The CDR3 coding sequence is TGTGCCAGCAGCTTGACCGGCATGAACACTGAAGCTTTCTTT.

The chain combines TRBV11-3 with TRBJ2-2; D not certain. The CDR3 has 13 residues. V was pared by 1 base and J by 4 bases, with 4 bases between. Germline CDR1 reads SGHNT; CDR2 reads YENEEA. CDR3 nucleotides: TGTGCCAGCAGCTTAGGAGTCACCGGGGAGCTGTTTTTT. As protein: CASSLGVTGELFF.

Comment on this clone: At one end the junction does not follow the germline gene, possibly because of a read error. The rearrangement joins TRBV10-2 to TRBJ1-5; no reliable D call. Germline CDR1 WSHSY, CDR2 SAAADI. There are 13 residues in the CDR3. The CDR3 nucleotides read TGCGCCAGCGGTGAGGATAGCAATCAGCCCCAGCATTTT. This encodes CASGEDSNQPQHF.

The chain carries TRBV28 and TRBJ2-7; D possibly corresponds to TRBD1 (6 bases). The J call could be wrong; TRBJ2-5 is a better fit for the DNA end. The germline gives CDR1 MDHEN, CDR2 SYDVKM. The CDR3 is 13 amino acids. CDR3 sequence: CASTQTGQETQYF. The CDR3 DNA is TGTGCCAGCACCCAGACAGGCCAAGAGACCCAGTACTTC.

In the case of this clone: Other nucleotide sequences in the sample specify the same CDR3. CDR3 bases: TGTGCCAGCAGCCCAGAGGGCTACGAGCAGTACTTC. Amino acid sequence: CASSPEGYEQYF. This chain links TRBV7-9 with TRBJ2-7; possibly TRBD2 for D (5 bases). Deletions cut 5 bases from V and 3 bases from J, with 8 bases between. Germline V gene lookup returns CDR1 SEHNR and CDR2 FQNEAQ (reference sequence). This CDR3 has 12 residues.